These 32 T cell receptor beta chains were all obtained from the same sample, sequenced in a study of T cells in Graves' hyperthyroidism and ophthalmopathy. Amplification targeted TCR beta CDR3 regions from RNA transcripts. TCR CDR3 regions were first amplified by RT-PCR with HTBI primers. Each CDR3 protein gets one entry after TCRdb re-called the multiplex PCR reads with MiXCR. Of some 720,000 distinct CDR3 sequences in the sample, roughly 15% were seen once. The sample taken for sequencing was blood. Receptor source: a man aged 18 to 29 with Graves' hyperthyroidism.

This clonotype was recorded many times. As DNA, the CDR3 is TGTGCCAGCAGTTTATACGGCGAGGGCAATCAGCCCCAGCATTTT. This gives the protein CASSLYGEGNQPQHF. J is TRBJ1-5 and V is TRBV27; D gene uncertain. V was shortened by 1 base and J by 2 bases, with 9 bases between the two germline ends. The CDR3 sequence is 15 residues long. Germline-derived CDR1 and CDR2 are MNHEY and SMNVEV (reference sequence).

This clonotype has a count of ten or more. This sequence joins TRBV2 and TRBJ1-6, with no clear D. V lost 6 bases and J lost 7, with 10 bases in between. The CDR3 is made up of 13 amino acids. CDR1 and CDR2 from the germline V gene are SNHLY and FYNNEI. CDR3 region: CASRVTENSPLHF. The CDR3 coding sequence is TGTGCCAGCAGGGTAACAGAAAATTCACCCCTCCACTTT.

This clonotype has at least ten counts. The J gene is TRBJ2-7, the V gene TRBV7-2, with D tentatively TRBD2 (6 bases). This CDR3 contains 14 residues. Trimming removed 3 bases at V and 1 base at J, with 10 bases between. The germline V gene has CDR1 SGHTA and CDR2 FQGNSA. The chain's CDR3 is CASSFSEGSYEQYF. CDR3 DNA: TGTGCCAGCAGCTTCTCGGAGGGATCCTACGAGCAGTACTTC.

This clonotype showed up many times. The J gene is TRBJ2-1, the V gene TRBV28, with D perhaps TRBD1 (6 bases). This CDR3 spans 16 amino acids. Per the germline V gene, CDR1 is MDHEN and CDR2 is SYDVKM. The ends were cut back, 7 bases at V and 5 bases at J, with 21 bases in the middle. Written as DNA, the CDR3 is TGTGCCAGCACCCCCCCGATCAGGACAGTTAACAATGAGCAGTTCTTC. This encodes CASTPPIRTVNNEQFF.

This clonotype appeared many times. The J gene is TRBJ1-5, the V gene TRBV28; 7 bases match TRBD1. There are 15 residues in the CDR3. V was clipped by 6 bases and J by 3 bases; unmatched bases: 8. Per the germline V gene, CDR1 is MDHEN and CDR2 is SYDVKM. This chain's CDR3 is CASSGADRPNQPQHF. The CDR3 DNA follows: TGTGCCAGCAGCGGTGCGGACAGGCCCAATCAGCCCCAGCATTTT.

In this sample, this clonotype turned up many times. This sequence joins TRBV27 and TRBJ1-2; 9 nucleotides agree with TRBD1. Unmatched junction bases numbered 1, after V lost 5 bases and J lost 3 bases. This CDR3 has 13 amino acids. Germline assignment: CDR1 MNHEY and CDR2 SMNVEV (reference sequence). Written as DNA, the CDR3 is TGTGCCAGCAGTCGACAGGGGGACTATGGCTACACCTTC. It specifies CASSRQGDYGYTF.

This rearrangement joins TRBV7-9 to TRBJ2-2; D is undetermined. The CDR3 has 14 residues. With 6 bases removed from V and 2 bases from J, the gap between germline ends came to 10 bases. The germline gives CDR1 SEHNR, CDR2 FQNEAQ (reference sequence). CDR3: CASRIDFNTGELFF. The CDR3 bases are TGTGCCAGCAGGATAGATTTTAACACCGGGGAGCTGTTTTTT.

The V call is TRBV7-3, the J call TRBJ2-2; no clear D gene. Trimming stripped 5 bases from V and 5 bases from J, with 12 bases between. CDR1 is SGHTA and CDR2 is FQGTGA in the germline V gene. The CDR3 runs 14 residues. The CDR3, as DNA: TGTGCCAGCAGCACCGGTTCGGGTACCGGGGAGCTGTTTTTT. This gives the protein CASSTGSGTGELFF.

A word on this clonotype: Being one base from a much bigger clone, this may be a read error. The rearrangement joins TRBV28 to TRBJ2-1; D gene ambiguous. The germline gives CDR1 MDHEN, CDR2 SYDVKM. This CDR3 has 12 amino acids. V was shortened by 10 bases and J by 8 bases, with 15 bases between the two germline ends. The CDR3 reads CATKASEDEQFF. The CDR3 DNA reads TGTGCCACCAAGGCGAGCGAGGATGAGCAGTTCTTC.

The sample holds many counts of this clonotype. V and J are TRBV30 and TRBJ2-1, with D possibly TRBD1 on 5 matching bases. The CDR3 has 13 residues. Deletions cut 0 bases from V and 10 bases from J, with 13 bases between. Germline CDR1 and CDR2: GTSNPN and SVGIG (reference sequence). The CDR3 region has the DNA TGTGCCTGGAGTGTACAGGTGAGGACCGAGCAGTTCTTC. Protein product: CAWSVQVRTEQFF. Complete variable domain (other parts from reference TRBV30 and TRBJ2-1): SQTIHQWPATLVQPVGSPLSLECTVEGTSNPNLYWYRQAAGRGLQLLFYSVGIGQISSEVPQNLSASRPQDRQFILSSKKLLLSDSGFYLCAWSVQVRTEQFFGPGTRLTVL.

This clonotype came up a few times. J is TRBJ2-7 and V is TRBV7-9; D is unresolved. Germline CDR1 is SEHNR and CDR2 is FQNEAQ (reference sequence). The CDR3 sequence is 13 residues long. Trimming took 5 bases from V and 4 from J, leaving 12 bases between them. The CDR3 region is CASSLRSVYEQYF. CDR3 bases: TGTGCCAGCAGCCTTCGGTCGGTTTACGAGCAGTACTTC.

At least ten counts were recorded for this clonotype. This sequence joins TRBV29-1 and TRBJ1-2; D is ambiguous. Germline V gives CDR1 SQVTM, CDR2 ANQGSEA. With 4 bases removed from V and 5 bases from J, the gap between germline ends came to 11 bases. The CDR3 covers 12 residues. CDR3 protein: CSVVEVGYGYTF. The CDR3 DNA follows: TGCAGCGTTGTTGAGGTGGGATATGGCTACACCTTC.

This clonotype was recorded many times. V is TRBV6-1 and J is TRBJ1-2; no clear D. Germline V gene data show CDR1 as MNHNS and CDR2 as SASEGT. This CDR3 is built from 11 residues. With 5 bases removed from V and 4 bases from J, the gap between germline ends came to 5 bases. The CDR3 nucleotides read TGTGCCAGCAGTTACGGCTATGGCTACACCTTC. Its translation is CASSYGYGYTF.

This sequence joins TRBV10-3 and TRBJ2-7; a weak D match, TRBD2 (5 bases). The germline V gene has CDR1 ENHRY and CDR2 SYGVKD. Trimming took 4 bases from V and 3 from J, leaving 13 bases between them. The CDR3 consists of 14 residues. CDR3 sequence (DNA): TGTGCCATCAGTGGAAGAGGGAAACGCTACGAGCAGTACTTC. Its protein is CAISGRGKRYEQYF.

As DNA, the CDR3 is TGTGCCAGCAGCCAAGCCCGCGGCCCCTCCTATAATTCACCCCTCCACTTT. As protein: CASSQARGPSYNSPLHF. The chain recombines TRBV4-2 with TRBJ1-6; D call uncertain. Germline V lookup: CDR1 LGHNA, CDR2 YNFKEQ. V lost 1 base and J lost 0, with 10 bases in between. The CDR3 contains 17 residues.

The chain couples TRBV7-9 to TRBJ1-6; D uncertain. The CDR3 has 15 amino acids. V was cut by 6 bases and J by 9 bases, with 18 bases left in between. The germline CDR1 and CDR2 sequences are SEHNR and FQNEAQ (reference sequence). The CDR3 sequence: CASSEIRAAVSPLHF. Written as DNA, the CDR3 is TGTGCCAGCAGTGAAATACGGGCCGCGGTTTCACCCCTCCACTTT. Combining the CDR3 with reference TRBV7-9 and TRBJ1-6 gives the whole variable domain DTGVSQNPRHKITKRGQNVTFRCDPISEHNRLYWYRQTLGQGPEFLTYFQNEAQLEKSRLLSDRFSAERPKGSFSTLEIQRTEQGDSAMYLCASSEIRAAVSPLHFGNGTRLTVT.

This clonotype was detected many times. The chain recombines TRBV30 with TRBJ1-1; perhaps TRBD1 as D (5 bases). CDR3 length equals 13 residues. Germline V gives CDR1 GTSNPN, CDR2 SVGIG (reference sequence). V lost 2 bases, J lost 1 base, and 8 bases lay in between. CDR3 bases: TGTGCCTGGAGTAGGGGTCCGAACACTGAAGCTTTCTTT. This translates into CAWSRGPNTEAFF.

This clonotype has at least ten counts. The chain combines TRBV12-3 or TRBV12-4 with TRBJ1-3; D might be TRBD1 (5 bases). Deletions cut 7 bases from V and 4 bases from J, with 14 bases between. The CDR3 consists of 14 residues. Here the CDR3 reads CASTRLGAGNTIYF. In DNA form, the CDR3 reads TGTGCCAGCACCCGCCTTGGGGCCGGAAACACCATATATTTT.

This clonotype was counted ten times or more. The rearrangement joins TRBV28 to TRBJ1-2; possible D gene TRBD1, 6 bases. The CDR3 sequence is 14 residues long. Trimming removed 3 bases from V and 4 bases from J, with 12 bases in between. Germline CDR1 is MDHEN and CDR2 is SYDVKM. CDR3 sequence: CASSFLRGSYGYTF. The CDR3 nucleotides read TGTGCCAGCAGTTTCCTCAGGGGTTCCTATGGCTACACCTTC.

This clonotype came up a few times. The chain couples TRBV29-1 to TRBJ1-5; D is ambiguous. Trimming pared 6 bases from V and 0 bases from J, leaving 9 bases between. Per the germline V gene, CDR1 is SQVTM and CDR2 is ANQGSEA. This CDR3 has 13 amino acids. CDR3 bases: TGCAGCGTGCTTGAGGATAGCAATCAGCCCCAGCATTTT. Protein product: CSVLEDSNQPQHF.

The rearrangement joins TRBV6-1 to TRBJ2-7; D is unresolved. The CDR3 covers 14 residues. Germline CDR1 and CDR2: MNHNS and SASEGT. The ends were cut back, 2 bases at V and 5 bases at J, with 13 bases in the middle. The DNA of the CDR3 is TGTGCCAGCAGTGAACAGGATCAAGCCCACGAGCAGTACTTC. The encoded protein is CASSEQDQAHEQYF.

This clonotype turned up a few times. The rearrangement joins TRBV6-1 to TRBJ1-2; D is perhaps TRBD1 (5 bases). Deletions cut 7 bases from V and 7 bases from J, with 13 bases between. This CDR3 contains 12 residues. The germline CDR1 and CDR2 sequences are MNHNS and SASEGT. CDR3 coding DNA: TGTGCCAGCAAAGAGGGGCCTCGTGGCTACACCTTC. This codes for CASKEGPRGYTF.

This clonotype was picked up a small number of times. The rearrangement uses TRBV7-2 and TRBJ1-4; weak D call: TRBD1 (5 bases). Trimming cost V 0 bases and J 10 bases, with 15 bases left between them. Germline assignment: CDR1 SGHTA and CDR2 FQGNSA. The CDR3 length is 15 residues. The CDR3: CASSLAGTYKGKLFF. Written as DNA, the CDR3 is TGTGCCAGCAGCTTAGCGGGGACCTACAAGGGAAAACTGTTTTTT.

This clonotype was seen only once. The genes are TRBV6-1 and TRBJ2-1, with D maybe TRBD1 (5 bases). This CDR3 spans 12 amino acids. Trimming removed 6 bases at V and 6 bases at J, with 9 bases between. The germline CDR1 and CDR2 sequences are MNHNS and SASEGT. The CDR3 spells CASSHDSNEQFF. Written as DNA, the CDR3 is TGTGCCAGCAGCCACGACAGCAATGAGCAGTTCTTC.

This clonotype has ten or more counts. The chain links TRBV20-1 to TRBJ1-5; D may be TRBD1 (5 bases). Germline-derived CDR1 and CDR2 are DFQATT and SNEGSKA (reference sequence). The V gene lost 5 bases and the J gene lost 2 bases, with 16 bases spanning the gap. The CDR3 length is 15 residues. The CDR3 sequence: CSASVGGWGNQPQHF. CDR3 DNA sequence: TGCAGTGCTTCCGTCGGGGGATGGGGCAATCAGCCCCAGCATTTT.

The genes are TRBV12-3 or TRBV12-4 and TRBJ2-1, with no clear D. The CDR3 is made up of 13 amino acids. V was cut by 3 bases and J by 6 bases, with 9 bases left in between. The CDR3 region is CASSFTPGNEQFF. CDR3 in DNA: TGTGCCAGCAGTTTCACACCAGGCAATGAGCAGTTCTTC.

This clonotype was observed a few times. This chain uses TRBV29-1 with TRBJ1-3, with no clear D. This CDR3 is 15 amino acids long. In germline, CDR1 is SQVTM, CDR2 ANQGSEA. V was cut by 1 base and J by 0 bases, with 10 bases left in between. This chain's CDR3 is CSVEAAGDSGNTIYF. The DNA of the CDR3 is TGCAGCGTTGAAGCCGCCGGGGACTCTGGAAACACCATATATTTT.

The chain carries TRBV28 and TRBJ2-2; D assignment may be TRBD1 or TRBD2 (6 bases each). Trimming shortened V by 7 bases and J by 2 bases, and 14 bases separated the two germline ends. This CDR3 has 15 residues. CDR1 is MDHEN and CDR2 is SYDVKM in the germline V gene. The CDR3 DNA sequence: TGTGCCAGCAAGGTGGGCGGGACAAACACCGGGGAGCTGTTTTTT. Its protein product is CASKVGGTNTGELFF.

J is TRBJ2-7 and V is TRBV7-2; TRBD1 might be the D (5 bases). The V and J ends lost 3 bases and 2 bases respectively, with 8 bases between them. This CDR3 region has 13 residues. Germline-derived CDR1 and CDR2 are SGHTA and FQGNSA. The CDR3 region has the DNA TGTGCCAGCAGCTTCAACAGGCCCTACGAGCAGTACTTC. It specifies CASSFNRPYEQYF.

This chain connects TRBV4-1 to TRBJ2-7, with 7 positions matching TRBD2. The CDR3 loop spans 14 amino acids. Germline lookup yields CDR1 MGHRA and CDR2 YSYEKL. After removal of 3 bases from V and 6 bases from J, the junction contained 8 bases not matched to a gene. The DNA of the CDR3 is TGCGCCAGCAGCCATCGGGCGGGAGTACCCGAGCAGTACTTC. This codes for CASSHRAGVPEQYF.

The chain joins TRBV4-1 to TRBJ2-1; 8 positions match TRBD1. Germline V lookup: CDR1 MGHRA, CDR2 YSYEKL. The CDR3 sequence is 14 residues long. The junction had 7 bases not matched to a gene; V was cut back by 4 bases and J by 8 bases. CDR3 nucleotide sequence: TGCGCCAGCAGCCCCGGGACAGGTCCATATGAGCAGTTCTTC. It yields the protein CASSPGTGPYEQFF.

This clonotype was seen only a few times. The chain has TRBV18 and TRBJ2-2, with D perhaps matching TRBD2 (6 bases). Germline CDR1 is KGHSH and CDR2 is LQKENI. The V end lost 2 bases, the J end lost 1 base, and 8 bases lay between the germline ends. The CDR3 length is 15 residues. The CDR3, as DNA: TGTGCCAGCTCACCAAACGGGAGGAACACCGGGGAGCTGTTTTTT. It yields the protein CASSPNGRNTGELFF. The full variable domain, its missing parts supplied by reference TRBV18 and TRBJ2-2, is NAGVMQNPRHLVRRRGQEARLRCSPMKGHSHVYWYRQLPEEGLKFMVYLQKENIIDESGMPKERFSAEFPKEGPSILRIQQVVRGDSAAYFCASSPNGRNTGELFFGEGSRLTVL.